The next 10 T cell receptor beta chains were all read from a single sample in a study of cytomegalovirus exposure and HLA in healthy donors. A multiplex PCR was run with 60 Vbeta primers and 13 Jbeta primers. The assay was immunoSEQ multiplex PCR, and TCRdb's table has in-frame clones only and misses some. The sample lists over 70,000 clones; roughly 73% were seen once. The sample comprised PBMCs. The source of these receptors is a male donor in good health and CMV-seropositive.

This chain uses TRBV9 with TRBJ2-1, with 10 bases fitting TRBD1. The CDR3 contains 15 residues. Per the germline V gene, CDR1 is SGDLS and CDR2 is YYNGEE. V lost 5 bases to trimming and J lost 8 bases; unmatched junction nucleotides: 10. CDR3 amino acids: CASSPSGTGEYEQFF. The CDR3, as DNA: TGTGCCAGCAGTCCCTCCGGGACAGGGGAGTATGAGCAGTTCTTC. Looking up the rest from reference TRBV9 and TRBJ2-1 gives the full variable domain: DSGVTQTPKHLITATGQRVTLRCSPRSGDLSVYWYQQSLDQGLQFLIQYYNGEERAKGNILERFSAQQFPDLHSELNLSSLELGDSALYFCASSPSGTGEYEQFFGPGTRLTVL.

This clone has a handful of counts. J is TRBJ2-5 and V is TRBV4-2; 8 bases agree with TRBD2. The CDR3 totals 14 residues. V lost 4 bases to trimming and J lost 3 bases; unmatched junction nucleotides: 4. Germline V gene data show CDR1 as LGHNA and CDR2 as YNFKEQ. This chain's CDR3 is CASSRGLAEETQYF. The CDR3 DNA follows: TGTGCCAGCAGCCGCGGACTAGCAGAAGAGACCCAGTACTTC.

The CDR3 region is CASSESMTGVYYEQYF. DNA of the CDR3: TGCGCCAGCAGTGAGTCGATGACAGGGGTTTATTACGAGCAGTACTTC. The chain recombines TRBV10-1 with TRBJ2-7; TRBD1 matches at 8 bases. CDR3 length: 16 amino acids. The V gene end was trimmed by 0 bases and the J gene end by 4 bases; junction bases not matched to a gene: 8. In germline, CDR1 is WNHNN, CDR2 SYGVQD (reference sequence).

V usage is TRBV28 and J usage is TRBJ1-2, with 9 bases lining up with TRBD1. The CDR3 loop spans 15 amino acids. V shed 5 bases and J 4 bases; nucleotides not matched to a gene: 8. Germline lookup yields CDR1 MDHEN and CDR2 SYDVKM. The CDR3 coding sequence is TGTGCCAGCAGTCCGTACAGGGGGCTTGCCTATGGCTACACCTTC. Its translation is CASSPYRGLAYGYTF.

This clone was counted a single time. CDR3 in DNA: TGCAGTGCTAGCGGGTCAGATACGCAGTATTTT. Protein: CSASGSDTQYF. The chain is built from TRBV20-1 and TRBJ2-3; D unresolved. The germline V gene encodes CDR1 DFQATT and CDR2 SNEGSKA (reference sequence). This CDR3 contains 11 residues. Deletions cut 3 bases from V and 4 bases from J, with 5 bases between.

V gene TRBV25-1 combines with J gene TRBJ2-3; D ambiguous. The CDR3 totals 14 residues. Germline V gene sequence: CDR1 MGHDK, CDR2 SYGVNS. V lost 4 bases, J lost 1 base, and 9 bases lay in between. The CDR3 loop reads CASSAARGTDTQYF. The CDR3 bases are TGTGCCAGCAGTGCGGCTAGAGGCACAGATACGCAGTATTTT.

J is TRBJ2-1 and V is TRBV6-4; 8 bases are shared with TRBD2. This CDR3 is built from 15 residues. Germline loops: CDR1 MRHNA, CDR2 SNTAGT. V trimming: 0 bases; J trimming: 8 bases; junction bases outside the gene matches: 6. CDR3 loop: CASSDSTGRADEQFF. The DNA for the CDR3 is TGTGCCAGCAGTGACTCGACCGGGAGGGCCGATGAGCAGTTCTTC.

The chain is built from TRBV7-2 and TRBJ2-7; 7 bases match TRBD2. This CDR3 contains 18 residues. From germline, CDR1 is SGHTA and CDR2 FQGNSA. J lost 0 bases, V lost 1 base, and 12 bases had no gene match. In DNA, the CDR3 is TGTGCCAGCAGCTTAGGGGTTGGGAGCGGGATTAGCTCCTACGAGCAGTACTTC. Residues: CASSLGVGSGISSYEQYF.

This chain joins TRBV5-1 and TRBJ2-5, with 9 nucleotides matching TRBD2. Germline V CDR1 and CDR2: SGHRS, YFSETQ. Unmatched junction bases numbered 6, after V lost 4 bases and J lost 5 bases. The CDR3 is made up of 14 amino acids. CDR3: CASSLSGSSETQYF. In DNA, the CDR3 is TGCGCCAGCAGCCTTAGCGGGAGTAGTGAGACCCAGTACTTC.

The chain is built from TRBV15 and TRBJ2-7, with 11 bases fitting TRBD1. Germline CDR1 LNHNV, CDR2 YYDKDF (reference sequence). The CDR3 totals 15 residues. J lost 3 bases, V lost 5 bases, and 6 bases had no gene match. In DNA, the CDR3 is TGTGCCACCAGCCGCTCGGGGACAGGGGGCTACGAGCAGTACTTC. Residues: CATSRSGTGGYEQYF.